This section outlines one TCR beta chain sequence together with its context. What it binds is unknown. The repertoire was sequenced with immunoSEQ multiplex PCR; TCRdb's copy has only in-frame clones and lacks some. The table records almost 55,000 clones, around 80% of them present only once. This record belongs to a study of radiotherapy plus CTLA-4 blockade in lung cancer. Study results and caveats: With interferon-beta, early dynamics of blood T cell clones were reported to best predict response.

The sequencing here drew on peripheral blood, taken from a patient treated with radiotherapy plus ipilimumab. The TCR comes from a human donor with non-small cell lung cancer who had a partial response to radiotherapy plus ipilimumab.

The CDR3 bases are TGTGCCAGCAGTGAGTGGGCTGGGGCGGACACCGGGGAGCTGTTTTTT. This gives the protein CASSEWAGADTGELFF. The chain employs TRBV2 and TRBJ2-2; a weak D match, TRBD1 (5 bases). CDR3 length equals 16 residues. V was clipped by 3 bases and J by 3 bases, with 14 bases between them. Germline CDR1 and CDR2: SNHLY and FYNNEI.